This TCR beta chain was sequenced in a study of T cell responses to AZD1222 COVID-19 vaccine. About this clone itself: Its matching antigen is unknown.

The table came from immunoSEQ multiplex PCR; TCRdb's copy has only in-frame clones and leaves some out. The sample has tens of thousands of clones, 85% to 90% seen once. Trimming took 4 bases from V and 6 from J, leaving 20 bases between them. This CDR3 spans 16 amino acids. Germline CDR1 reads SGHKS; CDR2 reads YYEKEE (reference sequence). Study outcomes and limitations: In a largely white British group with more females than males, clonal diversity was possibly underestimated. Spike-specific TCR breadth and depth rose after two AZD1222 doses.

The chain is built from TRBV5-5 and TRBJ2-1; D is possibly TRBD1 or TRBD2 (7 bases each). This sample comprised peripheral blood, obtained on day 0 of AZD1222 vaccination. The sequence was obtained from an adult in good health. CDR3 sequence reads: CASSARGLGGSNEQFF. The CDR3 nucleotides are TGTGCCAGCAGCGCTAGGGGGCTCGGCGGGAGCAATGAGCAGTTCTTC. Supplemented by reference TRBV5-5 and TRBJ2-1, the full variable domain reads DAGVTQSPTHLIKTRGQQVTLRCSPISGHKSVSWYQQVLGQGPQFIFQYYEKEERGRGNFPDRFSARQFPNYSSELNVNALLLGDSALYLCASSARGLGGSNEQFFGPGTRLTVL.